This record concerns one T cell receptor beta chain sequence. Its specificity is not known. The entry originates in a study of early T cells in non-severe SARS-CoV-2 infection. Whole-study context: The sequenced material was bulk RNA from unsorted whole blood, and its chains were unpaired.

V was clipped by 4 bases and J by 1 base, with 19 bases between them. This CDR3 has 17 amino acids. Germline loops: CDR1 SGHRS, CDR2 YFSETQ. The study, taken as a whole, reports: Sequences matched to VDJdb favored anti-spike CD8 responses, while private and CD4 specificities were missed.

Researchers attached unique molecular identifiers to individual cDNA molecules. TCRdb re-called the 5' RACE reads with MiXCR, one entry per CDR3 protein. Of roughly 60,000 distinct CDR3 sequences in the sample, approximately 14% were seen once. The sequence derives from an adult who was a healthcare worker with PCR-confirmed SARS-CoV-2 infection or an uninfected control (not recorded which). The sample comprised whole blood. The rearrangement uses TRBV5-1 and TRBJ2-3, with D possibly called TRBD1 or TRBD2 (5 bases each). Written as DNA, the CDR3 is TGCGCCAGCAGCGTAATCGGGGCCCAGATCGGCACAGATACGCAGTATTTT. This encodes CASSVIGAQIGTDTQYF.